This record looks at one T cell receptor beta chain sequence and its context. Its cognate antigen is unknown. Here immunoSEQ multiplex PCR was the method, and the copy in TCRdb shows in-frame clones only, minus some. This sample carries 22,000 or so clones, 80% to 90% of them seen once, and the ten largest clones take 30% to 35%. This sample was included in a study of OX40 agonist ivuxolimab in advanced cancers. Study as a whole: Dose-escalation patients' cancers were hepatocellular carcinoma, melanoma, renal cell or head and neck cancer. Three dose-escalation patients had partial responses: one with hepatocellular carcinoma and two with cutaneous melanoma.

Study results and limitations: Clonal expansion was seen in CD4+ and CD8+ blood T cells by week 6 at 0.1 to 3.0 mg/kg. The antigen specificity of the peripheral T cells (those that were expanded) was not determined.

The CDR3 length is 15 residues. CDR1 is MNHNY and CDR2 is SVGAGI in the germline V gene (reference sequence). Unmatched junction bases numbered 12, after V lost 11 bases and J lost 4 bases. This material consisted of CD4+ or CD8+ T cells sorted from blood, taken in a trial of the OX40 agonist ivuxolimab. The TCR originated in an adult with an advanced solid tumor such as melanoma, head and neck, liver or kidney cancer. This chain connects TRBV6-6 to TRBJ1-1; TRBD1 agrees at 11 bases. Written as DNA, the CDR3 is TGTGCCTGCACCGGACAGGGGGCATCACTCACTGAAGCTTTCTTT. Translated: CACTGQGASLTEAFF.